The 26 T cell receptor beta chains below were found in one sample sequenced in a study of early T cells in non-severe SARS-CoV-2 infection. MiXCR was run by TCRdb on the 5' RACE reads, yielding one entry per CDR3 protein. This sample has some 77,000 distinct CDR3 sequences; 5% occur once, and the top ten carry 6.5% to 8%. The sequencing here drew on whole blood, taken at baseline. These receptors all stem from an adult who was a healthcare worker with PCR-confirmed SARS-CoV-2 infection or an uninfected control (not recorded which).

This clonotype has just a few counts. The chain links TRBV5-5 to TRBJ2-7; the D gene could be TRBD1 or TRBD2 (5 bases each). There are 17 residues in the CDR3. The V end was cut by 0 bases, the J end by 0 bases, with 16 bases between. CDR1 SGHKS and CDR2 YYEKEE come from the germline V gene (reference sequence). CDR3 bases: TGTGCCAGCAGCTTGGATGGGGCAGGGAGAAACTCCTACGAGCAGTACTTC. This translates into CASSLDGAGRNSYEQYF.

CDR3 residues: CASSLSWTDTDTQYF. CDR3 nucleotides: TGTGCCAGCAGTCTAAGTTGGACCGATACAGATACGCAGTATTTT. The genes are TRBV3-1 and TRBJ2-3; no clear D gene. In germline, CDR1 is LGHDT, CDR2 YNNKEL (reference sequence). With 6 bases removed from V and 3 bases from J, the gap between germline ends came to 16 bases. The CDR3 has 15 amino acids.

This clonotype was seen at least ten times. V is TRBV6-5 and J is TRBJ1-2; D is uncertain. Trimming removed 0 bases from V and 2 bases from J, with 13 bases in between. The CDR3 extends over 16 amino acids. The germline V gene encodes CDR1 MNHEY and CDR2 SVGAGI. The DNA for the CDR3 is TGTGCCAGCAGTTACTCCTTATTGGGGTCCAACTATGGCTACACCTTC. It specifies CASSYSLLGSNYGYTF.

V gene TRBV30 combines with J gene TRBJ1-5; D possibly corresponds to TRBD1 (5 bases). Germline CDR1 reads GTSNPN; CDR2 reads SVGIG (reference sequence). V lost 5 bases and J 4 bases, leaving 15 bases between the germline ends. The CDR3 length is 14 residues. The CDR3 region is CAWDPGTVNQPQHF. DNA for the CDR3: TGTGCCTGGGACCCCGGGACTGTGAATCAGCCCCAGCATTTT.

The sample holds many counts of this clonotype. V gene TRBV7-2 combines with J gene TRBJ1-4; D is ambiguous. The CDR3 covers 13 residues. V lost 4 bases to trimming and J lost 4 bases, with 7 bases between them. The V gene's germline CDR1 is SGHTA and CDR2 FQGNSA. The CDR3 loop reads CASSSPLNEKLFF. The CDR3 nucleotides are TGTGCCAGCAGCTCACCCCTTAATGAAAAACTGTTTTTT.

V is TRBV20-1 and J is TRBJ2-7; a weak D match, TRBD1 (6 bases). The ends were cut back, 6 bases at V and 0 bases at J, with 21 bases in the middle. The germline V gene encodes CDR1 DFQATT and CDR2 SNEGSKA (reference sequence). This CDR3 region has 16 residues. CDR3 sequence (DNA): TGCAGTGCCAGGGGCGGATCGGGGACCAGCTCCTACGAGCAGTACTTC. Its translation is CSARGGSGTSSYEQYF.

The sample holds many counts of this clonotype. V is TRBV29-1 and J is TRBJ2-7; D is uncertain. Trimming cost V 2 bases and J 3 bases, with 14 bases left between them. Germline V gene lookup returns CDR1 SQVTM and CDR2 ANQGSEA. This CDR3 region has 14 residues. The CDR3 sequence is CSVEIGNSFYEQYF. The CDR3 coding sequence is TGCAGCGTTGAAATAGGTAACAGCTTCTACGAGCAGTACTTC.

This clonotype was seen repeatedly, ten times or more. The chain couples TRBV6-5 to TRBJ2-7, with 14 positions matching TRBD2. Germline CDR1 MNHEY, CDR2 SVGAGI. The CDR3 runs 17 residues. With 4 bases clipped from V and 5 bases from J, the junction kept 10 bases outside the gene matches. CDR3 in DNA: TGTGCCAGCAGTTCCCCGCAGAGGACTAGCGGGAGGAACGAGCAGTACTTC. Encoded protein: CASSSPQRTSGRNEQYF.

Many counts were recorded for this clonotype. The chain joins TRBV27 to TRBJ2-6, with TRBD2 matching 7 bases. Per the germline V gene, CDR1 is MNHEY and CDR2 is SMNVEV (reference sequence). This CDR3 is 16 amino acids long. After removal of 5 bases from V and 1 base from J, the junction contained 5 bases not matched to a gene. The CDR3 protein is CASSSWRGSGANVLTF. The CDR3 nucleotides read TGTGCCAGCAGTAGTTGGCGGGGGTCTGGGGCCAACGTCCTGACTTTC. The full variable domain, its missing parts supplied by reference TRBV27 and TRBJ2-6, is EAQVTQNPRYLITVTGKKLTVTCSQNMNHEYMSWYRQDPGLGLRQIYYSMNVEVTDKGDVPEGYKVSRKEKRNFPLILESPSPNQTSLYFCASSSWRGSGANVLTFGAGSRLTVL.

This chain links TRBV20-1 with TRBJ2-3; tentative D call: TRBD2 (6 bases). Germline-derived CDR1 and CDR2 are DFQATT and SNEGSKA (reference sequence). The length of the CDR3 is 17 residues. The V and J ends lost 2 bases and 3 bases respectively, with 21 bases between them. The CDR3 is CSARPYTRDFTTDTQYF. The CDR3 nucleotides read TGCAGTGCTAGACCCTACACCAGGGACTTCACAACAGATACGCAGTATTTT.

The chain combines TRBV30 with TRBJ2-7; 10 positions agree with TRBD2. The CDR3 loop spans 23 amino acids. CDR1 and CDR2 (germline): GTSNPN, SVGIG (reference sequence). The V gene end was trimmed by 2 bases and the J gene end by 2 bases; junction bases not matched to a gene: 30. Here the CDR3 DNA reads TGTGCCTGGAGTCCCTTCTTGGGGGCGCTGATAGCGGGAGGCCCGGGGGATACCTACGAGCAGTACTTC. This sequence encodes CAWSPFLGALIAGGPGDTYEQYF.

For this clonotype: This CDR3 fails to terminate in the conserved phenylalanine or tryptophan, so it likely reflects a read error. The V call is TRBV20-1, the J call TRBJ2-7, with D possibly being TRBD1 or TRBD2 (5 bases each). V gave up 6 bases and J gave up 0 bases, with 15 bases separating them. The CDR3 is made up of 14 amino acids. The germline V gene encodes CDR1 DFQATT and CDR2 SNEGSKA (reference sequence). In nucleotides, the CDR3 is TGCAGTGCGAGGGGCGGCCTCAGCTCCTACGAGCAGTACTAC. It specifies CSARGGLSSYEQYY.

This clonotype appeared many times. The rearrangement links TRBV30 to TRBJ2-7, with 9 positions matching TRBD2. The germline CDR1 and CDR2 sequences are GTSNPN and SVGIG (reference sequence). V shed 6 bases and J 3 bases; nucleotides not matched to a gene: 6. There are 13 residues in the CDR3. The DNA for the CDR3 is TGTGCCTGCCAGCGGGAGGCCTACTACGAGCAGTACTTC. Its protein is CACQREAYYEQYF.

As regards this clonotype: An end of the junction does not agree with germline; a read error may underlie this. The J gene is TRBJ2-7, the V gene TRBV3-1; D gene ambiguous. The CDR3 loop spans 14 amino acids. Germline V gives CDR1 LGHDT, CDR2 YNNKEL (reference sequence). CDR3 loop: CASSQGWSQADADF. Here the CDR3 DNA reads TGTGCCAGCAGCCAAGGGTGGTCCCAAGCAGACGCGGACTTC.

This clonotype was found many times. This chain links TRBV12-3 or TRBV12-4 with TRBJ1-1; D is ambiguous. The CDR3 runs 14 residues. Trimming stripped 3 bases from V and 0 bases from J, with 8 bases between. This CDR3 reads CASSLNALNTEAFF. CDR3 nucleotides: TGTGCCAGCAGTTTGAACGCGTTGAACACTGAAGCTTTCTTT.

This clonotype was seen at least ten times. The J gene is TRBJ1-2, the V gene TRBV30; D ambiguous. V was pared by 5 bases and J by 1 base, with 11 bases between. The CDR3 runs to 13 residues. Germline V gene sequence: CDR1 GTSNPN, CDR2 SVGIG (reference sequence). The CDR3 here is CAWGRQNNYGYTF. CDR3 sequence (DNA): TGTGCCTGGGGACGCCAAAATAACTATGGCTACACCTTC.

This clonotype was seen a few times. This rearrangement joins TRBV27 to TRBJ1-1; D perhaps matches TRBD1 (6 bases). The V and J ends lost 2 bases and 1 base respectively, with 8 bases between them. This CDR3 spans 14 amino acids. Germline V gene sequence: CDR1 MNHEY, CDR2 SMNVEV (reference sequence). As DNA, the CDR3 is TGTGCCAGCAGTTTACGGGGGGCGAACACTGAAGCTTTCTTT. It translates to CASSLRGANTEAFF.

The sample holds many counts of this clonotype. This sequence joins TRBV6-6 and TRBJ2-3; TRBD2 aligns across 8 bases. The germline V gene encodes CDR1 MNHNY and CDR2 SVGAGI (reference sequence). V trimming: 2 bases; J trimming: 2 bases; junction bases outside the gene matches: 9. This CDR3 is built from 17 residues. Written as DNA, the CDR3 is TGTGCCAGCAGTTACCCCAGAGCGGGAGAACTCACAGATACGCAGTATTTT. Its protein is CASSYPRAGELTDTQYF.

This clonotype was observed many times. The CDR3 DNA sequence: TGTGCCAGCAGCCAGGGGCCCGGGGAGCTGTTTTTT. Encoded protein: CASSQGPGELFF. The J gene is TRBJ2-2, the V gene TRBV7-9, with D perhaps TRBD1 (6 bases). V shed 5 bases and J shed 6 bases, with 7 bases lying between them. Germline values: CDR1 SEHNR, CDR2 FQNEAQ (reference sequence). This CDR3 spans 12 amino acids. The variable domain in full, with the rest retrieved from reference TRBV7-9 and TRBJ2-2, is DTGVSQNPRHKITKRGQNVTFRCDPISEHNRLYWYRQTLGQGPEFLTYFQNEAQLEKSRLLSDRFSAERPKGSFSTLEIQRTEQGDSAMYLCASSQGPGELFFGEGSRLTVL.

The chain has TRBV20-1 and TRBJ2-1; the D gene is possibly TRBD2 (6 bases). Trimming removed 6 bases from V and 4 bases from J, with 19 bases in between. There are 15 residues in the CDR3. Germline V gives CDR1 DFQATT, CDR2 SNEGSKA (reference sequence). Written as DNA, the CDR3 is TGCAGTGCCCCCGTAGCGGCAGCCTCTTACAATGAGCAGTTCTTC. Amino acid sequence: CSAPVAAASYNEQFF.

This clonotype was detected many times. The rearrangement joins TRBV10-1 to TRBJ2-3, with 7 positions matching TRBD2. Trimming removed 3 bases from V and 3 bases from J; junction bases left unmatched: 6. Germline CDR1 and CDR2: WNHNN and SYGVQD (reference sequence). The CDR3 consists of 15 residues. The CDR3 DNA is TGCGCCAGCAGTGATAATGCGGGAGTAACAGATACGCAGTATTTT. Its protein product is CASSDNAGVTDTQYF.

This clonotype has at least ten counts. The chain is built from TRBV21-1 and TRBJ2-7; the table's D call, TRBD1, was not checked against the DNA. TRBV21-1 is a known pseudogene. The CDR3 consists of 15 residues. The CDR3 DNA reads as TGTGCCAGCAGCGCCTCCGGGACAATCTCCTACGAGCAGTACTTC. Translation gives CASSASGTISYEQYF.

This clonotype occurred many times. The genes are TRBV5-4 and TRBJ2-3; no clear D. Trimming left V 3 bases short and J 1 base short, with 9 bases between. The V gene's germline CDR1 is SGHNT and CDR2 YYREEE (reference sequence). The CDR3 loop spans 14 amino acids. DNA of the CDR3: TGTGCCAGCAGCTCCCCCCTCGGCACAGATACGCAGTATTTT. Translated: CASSSPLGTDTQYF.

In its sample, this clonotype was seen many times. This chain uses TRBV20-1 with TRBJ2-1; no reliable D call. Germline V gives CDR1 DFQATT, CDR2 SNEGSKA (reference sequence). The CDR3 is 14 amino acids. The germline V and J ends were trimmed by 6 bases and 6 bases, with 18 bases remaining between them. The DNA for the CDR3 is TGCAGTGCCAAGACTCCGCCTTCGGGCAATGAGCAGTTCTTC. This sequence encodes CSAKTPPSGNEQFF.

As DNA, the CDR3 is TGCGCCAGCAGCCTGGGCATTGGCACAGATACGCAGTATTTT. Residues: CASSLGIGTDTQYF. The rearrangement joins TRBV5-1 to TRBJ2-3; D remains unclear. This CDR3 is built from 14 residues. Germline-derived CDR1 and CDR2 are SGHRS and YFSETQ. V lost 4 bases to trimming and J lost 1 base, with 10 bases between them.

In this sample, this clonotype turned up many times. V usage is TRBV7-6 and J usage is TRBJ2-1; TRBD2 aligns across 10 bases. Germline CDR1 and CDR2: SGHVS and FNYEAQ. V gave up 6 bases and J gave up 5 bases; unmatched junction bases: 7. This CDR3 has 15 residues. CDR3 sequence reads: CASSSSGRQHNEQFF. The CDR3 DNA reads as TGTGCCAGCAGTTCTAGCGGGAGACAACACAATGAGCAGTTCTTC.